Listed here are 14 T cell receptor beta chains from one sample, sequenced in a study of CD8+ T cells in alopecia areata. The sequencing template was cDNA reverse transcribed from extracted RNA. Only in-frame clones appear in the TCRdb table, and some are missing; sequencing was by immunoSEQ multiplex PCR. In the table there are 90,000 to 150,000 clones, less than 75% of which are singletons. As for treatment: oral pan-JAK inhibitor, 5-10 mg twice daily. The sequenced sample was CD8+ T cells sorted from blood, obtained at week 4, from a patient treated with tofacitinib. Receptor source: a human donor with alopecia areata.

The chain is built from TRBV27 and TRBJ2-2; tentatively, D is TRBD1 (6 bases). This CDR3 is 13 amino acids long. Germline assignment: CDR1 MNHEY and CDR2 SMNVEV (reference sequence). Between the trimmed V and J ends, which lost 5 bases and 5 bases, there was a span of 9 bases. The DNA for the CDR3 is TGTGCCAGCAGTATAACAGGGACCGGGGAGCTGTTTTTT. Translating gives CASSITGTGELFF.

In this sample, this clone turned up a few times. The V gene is TRBV19, the J gene TRBJ1-5; D is undetermined. The CDR3 length is 15 residues. V was shortened by 1 base and J by 0 bases, with 7 bases between the two germline ends. Per the germline V gene, CDR1 is LNHDA and CDR2 is SQIVND (reference sequence). CDR3 in DNA: TGTGCCAGTAGTATAGCCGATTATAGCAATCAGCCCCAGCATTTT. Amino acids: CASSIADYSNQPQHF.

This clone has a handful of counts. This chain joins TRBV29-1 and TRBJ1-5, with D maybe TRBD1 (5 bases). Between the trimmed V and J ends, which lost 6 bases and 9 bases, there was a span of 18 bases. From germline, CDR1 is SQVTM and CDR2 ANQGSEA. The CDR3 totals 13 residues. The CDR3 loop reads CSVWDRYGGPQHF. CDR3 sequence (DNA): TGCAGCGTGTGGGACCGCTACGGTGGGCCCCAGCATTTT.

This clone has a single count. J is TRBJ2-1 and V is TRBV27; no reliable D call. Trimming removed 2 bases at V and 8 bases at J, with 4 bases between. The CDR3 extends over 11 amino acids. Germline V gives CDR1 MNHEY, CDR2 SMNVEV (reference sequence). CDR3 sequence: CASSLADEQFF. In nucleotides, the CDR3 is TGTGCCAGCAGTTTAGCCGATGAGCAGTTCTTC.

This clone has a handful of counts. This chain links TRBV11-2 with TRBJ2-3, with TRBD2 matching over 10 bases. The trim removed 1 base at V and 6 bases at J, leaving 4 bases unmatched. Germline V gene data show CDR1 as SGHAT and CDR2 as FQNNGV. This CDR3 is built from 15 residues. The CDR3 nucleotides are TGTGCCAGCAGCTTAGGAGCGGGGGGGCCTGATACGCAGTATTTT. Its translation is CASSLGAGGPDTQYF.

This chain uses TRBV2 with TRBJ2-1; D gene uncertain. Germline V CDR1 and CDR2: SNHLY, FYNNEI. Trimming removed 6 bases from V and 4 bases from J, with 7 bases in between. CDR3 length equals 12 residues. The CDR3 nucleotides read TGTGCCAGCAGGGCGCGGTACAATGAGCAGTTCTTC. Translated: CASRARYNEQFF.

V and J are TRBV7-9 and TRBJ2-1; TRBD2 matches at 9 bases. Germline V gene data show CDR1 as SEHNR and CDR2 as FQNEAQ (reference sequence). This CDR3 spans 14 amino acids. The V and J ends lost 5 bases and 7 bases, in that order; junction bases with no gene match: 6. CDR3 in amino acids: CASSPLAGRNEQFF. CDR3 sequence (DNA): TGTGCCAGCAGCCCCCTAGCGGGAAGGAATGAGCAGTTCTTC.

The chain is built from TRBV7-9 and TRBJ1-1, with 7 bases fitting TRBD1. With 5 bases clipped from V and 1 base from J, the junction kept 7 bases outside the gene matches. This CDR3 is built from 15 residues. In germline, CDR1 is SEHNR, CDR2 FQNEAQ (reference sequence). CDR3 DNA sequence: TGTGCCAGCAGCCGGAATAGACAGGGGAACACTGAAGCTTTCTTT. Protein product: CASSRNRQGNTEAFF.

This clone showed up just a few times. This chain joins TRBV30 and TRBJ2-5; no clear D gene. The CDR3 has 14 residues. Per the germline V gene, CDR1 is GTSNPN and CDR2 is SVGIG (reference sequence). The V gene lost 0 bases and the J gene lost 5 bases, with 13 bases spanning the gap. CDR3 residues: CAWSVEELEETQYF. DNA for the CDR3: TGTGCCTGGAGTGTAGAGGAACTGGAGGAGACCCAGTACTTC.

The chain combines TRBV10-3 with TRBJ1-6, with 7 bases fitting TRBD1. Germline V gene sequence: CDR1 ENHRY, CDR2 SYGVKD. Trimming cost V 10 bases and J 9 bases; bases outside gene matches: 9. The CDR3 is 13 amino acids. The CDR3 DNA is TGTGCCACCATAGGGGGCCAGGGTTCACCCCTCCACTTT. It is translated as CATIGGQGSPLHF.

The V call is TRBV30, the J call TRBJ2-1, with a possible D match to TRBD2 (7 bases). The length of the CDR3 is 14 residues. The V end lost 4 bases, the J end lost 6 bases, and 16 bases lay between the germline ends. Germline loops: CDR1 GTSNPN, CDR2 SVGIG (reference sequence). CDR3 sequence reads: CAWNWGGRGNEQFF. The DNA of the CDR3 is TGTGCCTGGAACTGGGGGGGCCGAGGCAATGAGCAGTTCTTC.

This chain uses TRBV4-1 with TRBJ2-1; TRBD2 matches 14 bases. Trimming removed 4 bases from V and 6 bases from J; junction bases left unmatched: 8. The CDR3 contains 17 residues. CDR1 MGHRA and CDR2 YSYEKL come from the germline V gene. The CDR3 DNA reads as TGCGCCAGCAGCCTCCGGACTAGCGGGGGGCTACTCAATGAGCAGTTCTTC. It specifies CASSLRTSGGLLNEQFF.

This rearrangement joins TRBV29-1 to TRBJ1-1; possible D gene TRBD1, 5 bases. The ends were cut back, 3 bases at V and 11 bases at J, with 16 bases in the middle. The CDR3 has 12 amino acids. Germline assignment: CDR1 SQVTM and CDR2 ANQGSEA. The CDR3 reads CSVEGRERYAFF. The CDR3 bases are TGCAGCGTTGAGGGCAGGGAACGGTATGCTTTCTTT.

V gene TRBV28 combines with J gene TRBJ2-2; D perhaps matches TRBD2 (6 bases). The CDR3 contains 16 residues. Germline V lookup: CDR1 MDHEN, CDR2 SYDVKM. V gave up 3 bases and J gave up 2 bases, with 13 bases separating them. CDR3 in amino acids: CASSFLWGDNTGELFF. CDR3 bases: TGTGCCAGCAGTTTTCTGTGGGGGGACAACACCGGGGAGCTGTTTTTT.